A selection of T cell receptor beta chains follows, all from one sample in a study of spatial heterogeneity in lung cancer. Each CDR3 protein is one row after TCRdb ran MiXCR on the 5' RACE reads. The sample lists some 100,000 distinct CDR3 sequences, approximately 4.7% occurring once. Here the sequenced sample was lung tumor tissue, taken at surgery. These TCRs come from a male donor with early-stage non-small cell lung cancer. Each CDR3 is given with its conserved first and last residue. The D gene is left open where the match is weak. Part of the rows lack a size; the others show once, few, many or a class for expanded clones.

cdr3_aa,cdr3_nt,v_call,d_call,j_call,clone_size
CASSLDGPVVDTQYF,TGTGCCAGCAGCTTAGACGGCCCGGTGGTGGATACGCAGTATTTT,TRBV11-2,.,TRBJ2-3,few
CASSSQISSGSRSYNEQFF,TGTGCCAGCAGTTCCCAGATAAGTAGCGGGAGTAGATCCTACAATGAGCAGTTCTTC,TRBV28,TRBD2,TRBJ2-1,many
CASSPYRGTENQPQHF,TGTGCCAGCAGTCCGTACAGAGGGACAGAGAATCAGCCCCAGCATTTT,TRBV12-3/TRBV12-4,TRBD1,TRBJ1-5,many
CASSIPPTRRGDTQYF,TGTGCCAGTAGTATCCCGCCAACTAGGAGGGGAGATACGCAGTATTTT,TRBV19,.,TRBJ2-3,few
CSASPGGRRRHTGELFF,TGCAGTGCTAGCCCGGGTGGTCGAAGGCGTCACACCGGGGAGCTGTTTTTT,TRBV20-1,.,TRBJ2-2,many
CASSFLTSGRTDTQYF,TGTGCCAGCAGTTTCCTGACTAGCGGGAGGACAGATACGCAGTATTTT,TRBV12-3/TRBV12-4,TRBD2,TRBJ2-3,many
CSARINRGSNQPQHF,TGCAGTGCTAGAATAAACAGAGGGAGCAATCAGCCCCAGCATTTT,TRBV20-1,.,TRBJ1-5,many
CASSFFPYTGTVNPRNSNQPQHF,TGTGCCAGCAGCTTTTTTCCATATACCGGGACAGTAAATCCTCGGAATAGCAATCAGCCCCAGCATTTT,TRBV11-1,TRBD1,TRBJ1-5,many
CASSALTSGFYNEQFF,TGCGCCAGCAGCGCCCTGACTAGCGGCTTCTACAATGAGCAGTTCTTC,TRBV4-1,TRBD2,TRBJ2-1,few
CSVRTGGNEQFF,TGCAGCGTAAGGACAGGGGGCAATGAGCAGTTCTTC,TRBV29-1,TRBD1,TRBJ2-1,many
CASSWKGSASNQPQHF,TGTGCCAGCAGTTGGAAAGGGTCCGCGAGCAATCAGCCCCAGCATTTT,TRBV6-6,.,TRBJ1-5,many
CASSAAFGVTAEAFF,TGTGCCAGCAGTGCGGCCTTCGGGGTTACTGCTGAAGCTTTCTTT,TRBV6-1,.,TRBJ1-1,many
CASNPDGSCSF,TGTGCCAGTAACCCGGACGGTAGTTGCAGCTTC,TRBV2,.,TRBJ1-2,many
CAISEFPTPRHTDTQYF,TGTGCCATCAGTGAGTTTCCGACTCCCCGGCACACAGATACGCAGTATTTT,TRBV10-3,.,TRBJ2-3,many
CASAGDENQPQHF,TGTGCCAGCGCAGGGGATGAAAACCAGCCCCAGCATTTT,TRBV2,.,TRBJ1-5,many
CASSSRTGTANYGYTF,TGCGCCAGCAGCAGTCGGACAGGTACCGCAAACTATGGCTACACCTTC,TRBV5-1,TRBD1,TRBJ1-2,once
CSVEDLHPRTDTQYF,TGCAGCGTTGAAGATCTTCACCCCCGAACAGATACGCAGTATTTT,TRBV29-1,.,TRBJ2-3,many
CAISGADTQYF,TGTGCCATCAGTGGGGCAGATACGCAGTATTTT,TRBV10-3,.,TRBJ2-3,many
CASRSTNTDTQYF,TGTGCCAGCAGATCGACCAACACAGATACGCAGTATTTT,TRBV27,.,TRBJ2-3,many
CASSLAPRLPVNEQFF,TGTGCCAGCAGCTTAGCCCCTAGACTACCTGTGAATGAGCAGTTCTTC,TRBV7-2,.,TRBJ2-1,many
CSVEVTGRGNTYEQYF,TGCAGCGTTGAAGTAACAGGCAGGGGAAATACCTACGAGCAGTACTTC,TRBV29-1,.,TRBJ2-7,many
CASRVDRIRVEAFF,TGTGCCAGCAGGGTGGACAGGATCAGAGTTGAAGCTTTCTTT,TRBV27,TRBD1,TRBJ1-1,many
CSALAGGPDTQYF,TGCAGTGCTTTAGCGGGAGGTCCCGATACGCAGTATTTT,TRBV20-1,TRBD2,TRBJ2-3,many
CSASWPSSYNEQFF,TGCAGTGCTAGTTGGCCGAGCTCCTACAATGAGCAGTTCTTC,TRBV20-1,.,TRBJ2-1,many
CASSSYGTGANVLTF,TGTGCCAGCAGTTCCTACGGTACTGGGGCCAACGTCCTGACTTTC,TRBV28,.,TRBJ2-6,many
CASTPEGSSGANVLTF,TGTGCCAGCACCCCCGAGGGATCCTCTGGGGCCAACGTCCTGACTTTC,TRBV5-5,.,TRBJ2-6,.
CASSPPYYNEQFF,TGTGCCAGCAGTCCCCCATACTACAATGAGCAGTTCTTC,TRBV28,.,TRBJ2-1,many
CASRRGPGELFF,TGTGCCAGCAGGCGTGGACCCGGGGAGCTGTTTTTT,TRBV12-3/TRBV12-4,.,TRBJ2-2,many
CASSRTLPLFPDTQYF,TGTGCCAGCAGCCGGACTCTCCCACTTTTCCCGGATACGCAGTATTTT,TRBV27,.,TRBJ2-3,many
CASSLREDGPQHF,TGTGCCAGCAGTTTACGAGAAGACGGTCCCCAGCATTTT,TRBV12-3/TRBV12-4,.,TRBJ1-5,.
CASRVWDSGNNEQFF,TGTGCCAGCAGGGTGTGGGACAGTGGGAACAATGAGCAGTTCTTC,TRBV12-3/TRBV12-4,TRBD1,TRBJ2-1,many
CSASGGGDEQYF,TGCAGTGCTAGCGGGGGAGGGGACGAGCAGTACTTC,TRBV20-1,TRBD2,TRBJ2-7,many
CASSWTGWKDTQYF,TGTGCCAGCAGTTGGACAGGGTGGAAAGATACGCAGTATTTT,TRBV12-3/TRBV12-4,TRBD1,TRBJ2-3,many
CASSQRRDSLDKNIQYF,TGTGCCAGCAGTCAACGCCGCGATAGTCTTGACAAAAACATTCAGTACTTC,TRBV6-5,.,TRBJ2-4,many
CASSRFKLMDTQYF,TGCGCCAGCAGCCGCTTTAAGTTGATGGATACGCAGTATTTT,TRBV4-1,.,TRBJ2-3,.
CASSRGGRTEAFF,TGTGCCAGCAGCCGGGGGGGCCGAACTGAAGCTTTCTTT,TRBV12-3/TRBV12-4,.,TRBJ1-1,.
CSAASGSYNEQFF,TGCAGTGCTGCTAGCGGGAGTTATAATGAGCAGTTCTTC,TRBV20-1,TRBD2,TRBJ2-1,many
CASSPGTGDSNEQFF,TGTGCCAGCAGCCCCGGGACTGGGGATAGCAATGAGCAGTTCTTC,TRBV6-5,.,TRBJ2-1,many
CSATSVRFTDTQYF,TGCAGTGCCACTAGCGTACGATTCACAGATACGCAGTATTTT,TRBV20-1,TRBD2,TRBJ2-3,.
CASSRSPGYRTDTQYF,TGTGCCAGCAGTCGGTCCCCAGGGTATCGCACAGATACGCAGTATTTT,TRBV25-1,.,TRBJ2-3,.
CASYHSTDTQYF,TGCGCCAGCTACCATAGCACAGATACGCAGTATTTT,TRBV5-1,.,TRBJ2-3,many
CASKGMRRAGRSSYEQYF,TGTGCTTCGAAGGGCATGAGGAGAGCGGGCCGAAGCTCCTACGAGCAGTACTTC,TRBV2,.,TRBJ2-7,few
CSVEMGLAGNTIYF,TGCAGCGTTGAGATGGGACTAGCTGGAAACACCATATATTTT,TRBV29-1,.,TRBJ1-3,few
CASSSRKEGANTGELFF,TGTGCCAGCAGCTCAAGGAAAGAGGGCGCGAACACCGGGGAGCTGTTTTTT,TRBV5-4,.,TRBJ2-2,many
CASSLSGTVEATIYF,TGCGCCAGCAGCTTATCCGGGACCGTCGAGGCCACCATATATTTT,TRBV4-1,.,TRBJ1-3,many
CASSLVSYNEQFF,TGTGCCAGCAGTTTGGTCAGTTACAATGAGCAGTTCTTC,TRBV12-3/TRBV12-4,.,TRBJ2-1,many
CASRRDTASYGYTF,TGTGCCAGCCGACGGGACACCGCTTCCTATGGCTACACCTTC,TRBV4-2,.,TRBJ1-2,many
CASSRGAGTGQSPSYEQYF,TGTGCCAGCAGTCGCGGGGCCGGGACAGGGCAGTCCCCTTCCTACGAGCAGTACTTC,TRBV6-5,TRBD1,TRBJ2-7,many
CSARGYWTGGDMNTEAFF,TGCAGTGCTAGGGGGTATTGGACAGGCGGAGACATGAACACTGAAGCTTTCTTT,TRBV20-1,TRBD1,TRBJ1-1,many
CSARVPRAGTYEQYF,TGCAGTGCTAGGGTGCCGAGGGCGGGGACCTACGAGCAGTACTTC,TRBV20-1,.,TRBJ2-7,many
CASSTGTGNTIYF,TGTGCCAGCAGTACAGGGACTGGAAACACCATATATTTT,TRBV2,.,TRBJ1-3,many
CASSTGVAGGLTGELFF,TGTGCCAGCAGTACCGGGGTAGCGGGAGGATTGACCGGGGAGCTGTTTTTT,TRBV6-5,TRBD2,TRBJ2-2,.
CASRKGRSGANVLTF,TGTGCCAGCAGGAAGGGGAGATCGGGGGCCAACGTCCTGACTTTC,TRBV9,.,TRBJ2-6,many
CASSLAWKELETQYF,TGTGCCAGCAGCTTAGCGTGGAAAGAACTAGAGACCCAGTACTTC,TRBV7-9,.,TRBJ2-5,many
CATSRAGEGLVKNIQYF,TGTGCCACCAGCAGAGCTGGAGAGGGGCTGGTCAAAAACATTCAGTACTTC,TRBV15,.,TRBJ2-4,many
CASRRRGEEETQYF,TGTGCCAGCAGGCGCAGGGGGGAAGAAGAGACCCAGTACTTC,TRBV6-2/TRBV6-3,.,TRBJ2-5,.
CASSLDPDGNTIYF,TGTGCCAGCAGCTTAGATCCAGATGGAAACACCATATATTTT,TRBV11-2,.,TRBJ1-3,many